The entry below describes one TCR beta chain. TCRdb's table, derived via immunoSEQ multiplex PCR, lists solely in-frame clones and lacks some. The repertoire holds around 21,000 clones, with 33% as singletons. This record comes from a study of graft-versus-host responses after intestinal transplantation. Study as a whole: After anti-thymocyte globulin induction, recipients took tacrolimus and steroids for approximately three years.

The CDR3 has 15 amino acids. The germline V gene encodes CDR1 SGHVS and CDR2 FNYEAQ. The V and J ends lost 1 base and 3 bases respectively, with 10 bases between them. Findings of the study overall: High graft-versus-host to host-versus-graft T cell clonal ratios marked allografts of patients with graft-donor macrochimerism.

The culture paired about 200,000 irradiated violet-dye-labeled stimulators with about 200,000 CFSE-labeled responders. Sequencing used alloreactive CD8+ T cells from a mixed lymphocyte reaction culture, obtained before intestinal transplant. Subset meaning: CFSE-low proliferating T cells sorted from roughly 6-day pre-transplant mixed lymphocyte reaction (GvH or HvG direction). The source of this sequence is a human patient who received an intestinal transplant. The rearrangement joins TRBV7-6 to TRBJ2-1; D is unclear. The chain's CDR3 is CASSLGAGDYNEQFF. CDR3 bases: TGTGCCAGCAGCTTAGGGGCCGGCGACTACAATGAGCAGTTCTTC.